What follows are 9 T cell receptor beta chains derived from one specimen sequenced in a study of blood T cell repertoires in COVID-19. Clones were read by immunoSEQ multiplex PCR, and TCRdb kept only the in-frame ones, dropping some. The data show 200,000 to 250,000 clones, with more than 70% seen just once and around 2% held by the top ten. Sequencing input: PBMCs or T cells enriched from blood (not recorded which). Receptors originate from a woman aged 45-65 years who had recovered from COVID-19.

The chain is built from TRBV5-1 and TRBJ2-1; the match to TRBD1 covers 10 bases. V gave up 0 bases and J gave up 9 bases; unmatched junction bases: 9. The CDR3 is made up of 16 amino acids. Germline-derived CDR1 and CDR2 are SGHRS and YFSETQ. CDR3 DNA: TGCGCCAGCAGCTTGGGGACGACAGGGGGCTTCGGTGAGCAGTTCTTC. Its protein product is CASSLGTTGGFGEQFF.

The chain is built from TRBV11-3 and TRBJ2-1, with TRBD2 as a possible D gene (5 bases). In germline, CDR1 is SGHNT, CDR2 YENEEA. The CDR3 spans 14 residues. Trimming removed 5 bases at V and 8 bases at J, with 16 bases between. The CDR3 reads CASSLDFRWDEQFF. The CDR3 DNA follows: TGTGCCAGCAGCCTGGACTTTAGGTGGGATGAGCAGTTCTTC. Looking up the rest from reference TRBV11-3 and TRBJ2-1 gives the full variable domain: EAGVVQSPRYKIIEKKQPVAFWCNPISGHNTLYWYLQNLGQGPELLIRYENEEAVDDSQLPKDRFSAERLKGVDSTLKIQPAELGDSAVYLCASSLDFRWDEQFFGPGTRLTVL.

V and J are TRBV7-8 and TRBJ2-3, with D possibly being TRBD2 (6 bases). V lost 1 base, J lost 8 bases, and 16 bases lay in between. This CDR3 is 15 amino acids long. Germline loops: CDR1 SGHVS, CDR2 FQNEAQ. The CDR3: CASSLERRRAGTQYF. The CDR3, as DNA: TGTGCCAGCAGCTTAGAGCGGAGGAGGGCTGGTACGCAGTATTTT. The variable domain in full, with the rest retrieved from reference TRBV7-8 and TRBJ2-3, is GAGVSQSPRYKVAKRGQDVALRCDPISGHVSLFWYQQALGQGPEFLTYFQNEAQLDKSGLPSDRFFAERPEGSVSTLKIQRTQQEDSAVYLCASSLERRRAGTQYFGPGTRLTVL.

This clone was recorded only once. The chain links TRBV30 to TRBJ2-3; perhaps TRBD2 as D (6 bases). The CDR3 spans 14 residues. The V and J ends lost 0 bases and 8 bases respectively, with 15 bases between them. Germline assignment: CDR1 GTSNPN and CDR2 SVGIG (reference sequence). CDR3 DNA: TGTGCCTGGAGTGTTGGAGCGGCCGGGGGTACGCAGTATTTT. It specifies CAWSVGAAGGTQYF.

The rearrangement joins TRBV7-8 to TRBJ1-2; the D is unclear. Looked up from germline, CDR1 is SGHVS and CDR2 is FQNEAQ. V lost 1 base and J 3 bases, leaving 18 bases between the germline ends. This CDR3 spans 17 amino acids. This CDR3 is CASSLVGHSIADYGYTF. The CDR3 bases are TGTGCCAGCAGCTTAGTGGGCCACTCAATCGCAGACTATGGCTACACCTTC.

This chain uses TRBV18 with TRBJ2-5, with 7 bases lining up with TRBD1. V lost 5 bases to trimming and J lost 2 bases; unmatched junction nucleotides: 5. CDR3 length: 14 amino acids. In germline, CDR1 is KGHSH, CDR2 LQKENI. CDR3 DNA sequence: TGTGCCAGCTCATCCCGACAGGGACAAGAGACCCAGTACTTC. Residues: CASSSRQGQETQYF.

The chain links TRBV4-3 to TRBJ1-2, with D uncertain. Trimming left V 6 bases short and J 3 bases short, with 14 bases between. CDR3 length: 14 amino acids. The germline gives CDR1 LGHNA, CDR2 YSLEER. CDR3: CASRDSRRHYGYTF. The DNA for the CDR3 is TGCGCCAGCAGAGACTCAAGGCGCCACTATGGCTACACCTTC.

The rearrangement links TRBV2 to TRBJ2-1, with 7 bases aligning to TRBD1. Germline trimming cut 6 bases from V and 2 bases from J; bases unmatched to any gene: 4. The CDR3 runs to 14 residues. Germline CDR1 reads SNHLY; CDR2 reads FYNNEI. The CDR3 spells CASRGDSTYNEQFF. CDR3 in DNA: TGTGCCAGCAGGGGGGACAGCACCTACAATGAGCAGTTCTTC.

J is TRBJ1-3 and V is TRBV29-1; 7 nucleotides match TRBD1. This CDR3 is 11 amino acids long. The ends lost 7 bases at V and 4 bases at J; junction bases unmatched: 1. Germline loops: CDR1 SQVTM, CDR2 ANQGSEA. The CDR3 loop reads CSAGQGNTIYF. In nucleotides, the CDR3 is TGCAGCGCGGGACAGGGAAACACCATATATTTT. The full variable domain, completed using reference TRBV29-1 and TRBJ1-3, is SAVISQKPSRDICQRGTSLTIQCQVDSQVTMMFWYRQQPGQSLTLIATANQGSEATYESGFVIDKFPISRPNLTFSTLTVSNMSPEDSSIYLCSAGQGNTIYFGEGSWLTVV.